This T cell receptor (beta chain) was captured by sequencing in a study of cytotoxic CD8 clonotypes in ibrutinib-treated CLL. Across the study: Samples showed on average around 240,000 productive templates and approximately 94,000 productive rearrangements.

Germline CDR1 and CDR2: MNHNS and SASEGT. The CDR3 has 13 residues. V was cut by 4 bases and J by 8 bases, with 11 bases left in between. General study points: On treatment, the uncommon public clonotypes contracted or remained stable.

About this clone: Its antigen is currently unknown.

Profiling relied on immunoSEQ multiplex PCR, and the TCRdb table lists in-frame clones only, not all of them. Of approximately 130,000 clones listed, under 90% are singletons. The specimen was PBMCs, collected after 24 months of ibrutinib treatment. This receptor was taken from a human donor with chronic lymphocytic leukemia. This chain connects TRBV6-1 to TRBJ1-4, with a tentative D call TRBD1 (6 bases). CDR3 sequence: CASSVDTGEKLFF. Written as DNA, the CDR3 is TGTGCCAGCAGTGTCGATACAGGGGAAAAACTGTTTTTT.